The 15 T cell receptor beta chains presented below share a single source sample, sequenced in a study of tumor and adjacent non-tumor tissue in lung cancer. The library came from three nested PCR rounds adapted from ARM-PCR protocols. TCRdb redid the calling of the multiplex PCR reads with MiXCR, one entry per CDR3 protein. The sample lists over 80,000 distinct CDR3 sequences, 80% occurring once. This sample's RNA came from whole unsorted tissue. This non-tumor lung sample came from over 3 cm beyond the tumor edge. Sequencing was done on a sample of distant non-tumor lung tissue. Every receptor here comes from a man in his 60s with small cell lung cancer.

This clonotype was recorded once. CDR3 in DNA: TGCGCCAGCAGCTTGGCCAGGAGTAGCGGGATACCAACAACCCTTGGGGGGAAGCAGTTCTTC. It translates to CASSLARSSGIPTTLGGKQFF. V and J are TRBV5-1 and TRBJ2-1, with 8 bases lining up with TRBD2. Germline CDR1 reads SGHRS; CDR2 reads YFSETQ. The CDR3 has 21 amino acids. V shed 0 bases and J 11 bases; nucleotides not matched to a gene: 28.

Notes on this clonotype: One base away lies a much larger clone, so this may be a sequencing read error. V is TRBV28 and J is TRBJ2-7; the D is unclear. The CDR3 length is 11 residues. Germline V gives CDR1 MDHEN, CDR2 SYDVKM. V lost 7 bases to trimming and J lost 4 bases, with 8 bases between them. CDR3 nucleotide sequence: TGTGCCAGCATTCGTTTATACGAGCAGTACTTC. Protein sequence: CASIRLYEQYF.

Of note for this clonotype: This CDR3 is missing its conserved last phenylalanine or tryptophan, likely due to a read error. V is TRBV13 and J is TRBJ1-6; D is unclear. This CDR3 region has 17 residues. Looked up from germline, CDR1 is PRHDT and CDR2 is FYEKMQ (reference sequence). Trimming took 7 bases from V and 0 from J, leaving 16 bases between them. CDR3 in DNA: TGTGCCAGCATCCAAAACGACGGACGCTCCTATAATTCACCCCTCCACCTT. Its protein product is CASIQNDGRSYNSPLHL.

Comments on this clonotype: Mismatch with germline at one junction end may stem from a read error. The DNA for the CDR3 is TGTTCCAGCAGTTACTTGATCTGGCGACTAGCGGACAATGAGCAGTTCTTC. Protein: CSSSYLIWRLADNEQFF. This chain connects TRBV6-5 to TRBJ2-1; 9 nucleotides align to TRBD2. Germline V gene sequence: CDR1 MNHEY, CDR2 SVGAGI. The length of the CDR3 is 17 residues.

This rearrangement joins TRBV4-2 to TRBJ2-2; D might be TRBD2 (5 bases). The ends were cut back, 10 bases at V and 10 bases at J, with 28 bases in the middle. Germline-derived CDR1 and CDR2 are LGHNA and YNFKEQ. This CDR3 has 16 amino acids. CDR3 residues: CANNQDLRANTQELFF. Here the CDR3 DNA reads TGTGCCAACAACCAAGATCTGAGGGCCAACACCCAGGAGCTGTTTTTT.

V and J are TRBV12-3 or TRBV12-4 and TRBJ2-5; possibly TRBD2 for D (5 bases). Trimming removed 4 bases at V and 12 bases at J, with 18 bases between. The CDR3 length is 13 residues. CDR3 residues: CASSSRSGDTKYF. In nucleotides, the CDR3 is TGTGCCAGCAGTTCTCGATCCGGGGATACCAAGTACTTC.

A remark on this clonotype: This may come from a read error, since a much larger clone is one base off. Since no conserved phenylalanine or tryptophan closes the CDR3, a read error is the likely cause. The rearrangement uses TRBV20-1 and TRBJ2-5; TRBD1 is a possible D gene (6 bases). Germline V gene sequence: CDR1 DFQATT, CDR2 SNEGSKA (reference sequence). This CDR3 spans 12 amino acids. V lost 5 bases, J lost 5 bases, and 12 bases lay in between. The CDR3 spells CSARDIAETQYV. In DNA, the CDR3 is TGCAGTGCTCGGGACATCGCCGAGACCCAGTACGTC.

About this clonotype: The junction departs from the called germline gene at one end, perhaps through a read error. V usage is TRBV12-3 or TRBV12-4 and J usage is TRBJ2-1; perhaps D is TRBD1 or TRBD2 (5 bases each). There are 15 residues in the CDR3. For the CDR3, the DNA is TGTGCCAGCAGTTTAGGGGACGGTACAGGTAATGTGCAGTTCTTC. Amino acids: CASSLGDGTGNVQFF.

The CDR3 spells CASRTSGSGNEQFF. CDR3 DNA: TGTGCCAGCAGGACCAGCGGGAGTGGGAATGAGCAGTTCTTC. V and J are TRBV7-3 and TRBJ2-1; 8 bases are shared with TRBD2. Germline V lookup: CDR1 SGHTA, CDR2 FQGTGA. After removal of 6 bases from V and 7 bases from J, the junction contained 8 bases not matched to a gene. The CDR3 consists of 14 residues.

In the case of this clonotype: The junction differs from germline at one of its ends, possibly a read error. The rearrangement joins TRBV24-1 to TRBJ2-3; D ambiguous. The germline CDR1 and CDR2 sequences are KGHDR and SFDVKD. This CDR3 comprises 15 residues. In DNA, the CDR3 is TGTGCCACCAGTGATTTGAGCGAACACACAGATAAGCAGTATTTT. Translated, it gives CATSDLSEHTDKQYF.

This clonotype was seen only once. J is TRBJ1-1 and V is TRBV5-6; D possibly corresponds to TRBD1 (5 bases). CDR1 is SGHDT, CDR2 YYEEEE, per germline. The CDR3 totals 16 residues. Trimming took off 5 bases at V and 1 base at J, with 18 bases between the two ends. CDR3: CASRLTSGTANTEAFF. Written as DNA, the CDR3 is TGTGCCAGCAGGTTGACCTCCGGGACGGCGAACACTGAAGCTTTCTTT.

Comments on this clonotype: The CDR3 does not end in the conserved phenylalanine or tryptophan, so this is likely a read error. For the CDR3, the DNA is TGTGCCAGTAGCCTTGGGACTCCTTTGGAGCAGTACTGC. This encodes CASSLGTPLEQYC. The chain has TRBV7-2 and TRBJ2-7, with a tentative D call TRBD2 (6 bases). V was cut by 9 bases and J by 7 bases, with 19 bases left in between. Germline CDR1 is SGHTA and CDR2 is FQGNSA. This CDR3 has 13 residues.

About this clonotype: Lacking the conserved final phenylalanine or tryptophan, this CDR3 likely reflects a read error. The DNA is omitted, as the CDR3 cannot be located on it reliably, and the CDR3 follows TCRdb's listing. The chain couples TRBV5-1 to TRBJ2-7; the table's D call, TRBD1, has no DNA check behind it. Ends included, the CDR3 has 15 residues. Germline V gene lookup returns CDR1 SGHRS and CDR2 YFSETQ. The CDR3 reads CASSPSGTNSYEHYL.

As concerns this clonotype: The junction departs from germline at one end; a sequencing error may be responsible. The chain couples TRBV5-6 to TRBJ1-1; D is unresolved. The CDR3 sequence is 13 residues long. Germline values: CDR1 SGHDT, CDR2 YYEEEE. The chain's CDR3 is CANSLKDGAEAFF. The DNA for the CDR3 is TGTGCCAACAGCTTGAAGGACGGCGCTGAAGCTTTCTTT.

The chain employs TRBV6-1 and TRBJ2-7; unclear D gene. Deletions cut 7 bases from V and 9 bases from J, with 25 bases between. The CDR3 consists of 15 residues. Germline V CDR1 and CDR2: MNHNS, SASEGT. CDR3 protein: CASNTIGSSFHGQYV. CDR3 nucleotides: TGTGCCAGCAACACAATCGGGTCGTCCTTCCACGGGCAGTACGTC.